This TCR beta chain was sequenced during a study of T cell changes during pregnancy in multiple sclerosis. The CDR3 runs 15 residues. CDR1 and CDR2 (germline): SGHTS, YDEGEE. The V end was cut by 2 bases, the J end by 2 bases, with 14 bases between. TCRdb keeps only in-frame clones here, not all; method: immunoSEQ multiplex PCR. Of tens of thousands of clones listed, roughly nine tenths are singletons. The chain carries TRBV5-8 and TRBJ2-7; perhaps TRBD2 as D (6 bases). The TCR comes from a female donor in good health, enrolled as a control in a pregnancy study. This sample comprised peripheral blood, obtained in the second trimester of pregnancy. CDR3 sequence (DNA): TGTGCCAGCAGCTTAATGGGGGGAGGCCCCTACGAGCAGTACTTC. It is translated as CASSLMGGGPYEQYF.